This TCR beta chain was captured by sequencing in a study of cytomegalovirus exposure and HLA in healthy donors. Overall study: There were 75 million to 95 million unique TCRs (from HLA-typed donors) in an early data release. Points from the study as a whole: Presence/absence analysis assumed near-uniform sequencing depth across donors.

It was with 60 Vbeta and 13 Jbeta primers that the PCR ran. Libraries were prepared by immunoSEQ multiplex PCR; TCRdb keeps only in-frame clonotypes and omits some of them. The table shows about 180,000 clones, with about four fifths occurring only once. As regards this clone: The antigen is undetermined. The CDR3 end shows no conserved phenylalanine or tryptophan, and so a read error is likely.

The CDR3 consists of 8 residues. Trimming took 5 bases from V and 11 from J, leaving 3 bases between them. Germline V gene lookup returns CDR1 MNHNS and CDR2 SASEGT. The sample consisted of PBMCs. J is TRBJ1-1 and V is TRBV6-1, with D hard to call. This clonotype was sampled from a boy between 2 and 10 years old in good health and CMV-seronegative. The CDR3: CASSQAFS. In DNA form, the CDR3 reads TGTGCCAGCAGTCAGGCTTTCTCT.